The 4 T cell receptor gamma chains below all came from one sample that was sequenced in a study of intestinal T cells in coeliac disease. TRG repertoires were amplified with LymphoTrack primers from about 190 ng of biopsy DNA. TCRdb called clones anew from the multiplex PCR reads with CATT. This table has 250 or so gamma-chain clones, about 44% appearing once. Each case's genomic DNA was extracted from ten 5-µm formalin-fixed paraffin-embedded scrolls. The sequencing input was a duodenal biopsy. Receptors originate from a human donor who served as a control with a normal duodenal biopsy, not a healthy volunteer.

This clone was seen only a few times. A much larger clone lies one base from this, so it may be a read error. Other nucleotide sequences from this sample produce the same CDR3. The chain combines TRGV4 with TRGJ1 or TRGJ2. The CDR3 is 12 residues long. CDR1 and CDR2 (germline): EGSTGY, YDSYTSSV. The CDR3 coding sequence is TGTGCCACCTCTGGTGCTTATTATAAGAAACTCTTC. It yields the protein CATSGAYYKKLF.

The V and J genes are TRGV5P and TRGJ1 or TRGJ2. TRGV5P counts as a pseudogene. This CDR3 spans 14 amino acids. CDR3 protein: CATWGRQSYYKKLF. The CDR3 region has the DNA TGTGCCACCTGGGGCAGGCAATCGTATTATAAGAAACTCTTT.

The gene calls are TRGV11 and TRGJ1 or TRGJ2. TRGV11 is classed as an ORF, of uncertain function. This CDR3 is built from 14 residues. Germline trimming cut 4 bases from V and 6 bases from J; bases unmatched to any gene: 9. CDR3 nucleotide sequence: TGTGCCTGCTGGATTAGCCCGAAAGGTTATAAGAAACTCTTT. Translating gives CACWISPKGYKKLF.

The chain carries TRGV4 and TRGJ1 or TRGJ2. Unmatched junction bases numbered 11, after V lost 10 bases and J lost 5 bases. Germline values: CDR1 EGSTGY, CDR2 YDSYTSSV. The CDR3 spans 12 residues. The CDR3 nucleotides are TGTGCCACTGGGGGAATTGATTATAAGAAACTCTTT. Translating gives CATGGIDYKKLF.